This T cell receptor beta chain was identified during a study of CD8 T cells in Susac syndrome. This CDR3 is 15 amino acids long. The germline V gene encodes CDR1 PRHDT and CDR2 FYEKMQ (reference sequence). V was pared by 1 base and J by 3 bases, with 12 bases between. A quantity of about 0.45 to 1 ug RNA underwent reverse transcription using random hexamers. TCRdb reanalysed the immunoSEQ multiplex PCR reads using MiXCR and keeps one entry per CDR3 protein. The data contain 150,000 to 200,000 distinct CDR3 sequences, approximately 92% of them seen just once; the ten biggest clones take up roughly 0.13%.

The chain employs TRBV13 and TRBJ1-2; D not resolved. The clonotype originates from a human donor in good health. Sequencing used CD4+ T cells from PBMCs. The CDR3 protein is CASSLANGGYYGYTF. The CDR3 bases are TGTGCCAGCAGCTTAGCGAACGGAGGGTACTATGGCTACACCTTC. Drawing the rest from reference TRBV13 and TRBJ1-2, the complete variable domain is AAGVIQSPRHLIKEKRETATLKCYPIPRHDTVYWYQQGPGQDPQFLISFYEKMQSDKGSIPDRFSAQQFSDYHSELNMSSLELGDSALYFCASSLANGGYYGYTFGSGTRLTVV.